A selection of T cell receptor beta chains follows, all from one sample in a study of cytomegalovirus exposure and HLA in healthy donors. Here immunoSEQ multiplex PCR was the method, and the copy in TCRdb shows in-frame clones only, minus some. The sample includes over 250,000 clones, 75% to 90% seen only once; the top ten take about 1%. Sequenced material: PBMCs. Receptor source: a woman younger than 45 in good health and CMV-seropositive. Both conserved end residues are part of each CDR3. A D gene is named only where the DNA matches it firmly. Only part of the rows carry a size: once, few, many, or a class if the clone is expanded.

D gene: -; J gene: TRBJ2-3; V gene: TRBV27; clone size: -; CDR3 protein: CASSLPGGREDTQYF; CDR3 DNA: TGTGCCAGCAGTTTACCTGGGGGCAGGGAGGATACGCAGTATTTT
D gene: -; J gene: TRBJ2-5; V gene: TRBV28; clone size: -; CDR3 protein: CASTRGLLGKETQYF; CDR3 DNA: TGTGCCAGCACCCGGGGGTTACTGGGTAAAGAGACCCAGTACTTC
D gene: -; J gene: TRBJ1-2; V gene: TRBV15; clone size: -; CDR3 protein: CATSIGGGVGLYGYTF; CDR3 DNA: TGTGCCACCAGCATCGGAGGAGGGGTTGGTCTCTATGGCTACACCTTC
D gene: TRBD1; J gene: TRBJ1-2; V gene: TRBV6-1; clone size: -; CDR3 protein: CASSELTFGGGHGYTF; CDR3 DNA: TGTGCCAGCAGTGAACTAACCTTTGGAGGGGGCCATGGCTACACCTTC
D gene: TRBD1; J gene: TRBJ1-1; V gene: TRBV30; clone size: -; CDR3 protein: CAWSRTGSTEAFF; CDR3 DNA: TGTGCCTGGAGCCGGACAGGGAGTACTGAAGCTTTCTTT
D gene: -; J gene: TRBJ1-1; V gene: TRBV30; clone size: -; CDR3 protein: CAWRPTGMSTEAFF; CDR3 DNA: TGTGCCTGGAGACCCACAGGGATGAGCACTGAAGCTTTCTTT
D gene: TRBD1; J gene: TRBJ1-1; V gene: TRBV19; clone size: -; CDR3 protein: CASSIYPGQRSEAFF; CDR3 DNA: TGTGCCAGTAGTATTTACCCGGGACAGAGATCTGAAGCTTTCTTT
D gene: -; J gene: TRBJ2-7; V gene: TRBV27; clone size: -; CDR3 protein: CASSLFRGPPQYF; CDR3 DNA: TGTGCCAGCAGTTTATTCAGGGGACCCCCCCAGTACTTC
D gene: TRBD1; J gene: TRBJ2-7; V gene: TRBV7-2; clone size: -; CDR3 protein: CASSPRTGPYEQYF; CDR3 DNA: TGTGCCAGCAGCCCCCGGACAGGGCCCTACGAGCAGTACTTC
D gene: -; J gene: TRBJ1-1; V gene: TRBV7-2; clone size: -; CDR3 protein: CASSYSILSTEAFF; CDR3 DNA: TGTGCCAGCAGCTACTCAATCTTGAGTACTGAAGCTTTCTTT
D gene: TRBD1; J gene: TRBJ1-2; V gene: TRBV6-1; clone size: -; CDR3 protein: CASSGVRTGGGYGYTF; CDR3 DNA: TGTGCCAGCAGTGGGGTCCGGACAGGGGGCGGCTATGGCTACACCTTC
D gene: -; J gene: TRBJ1-2; V gene: TRBV4-1; clone size: -; CDR3 protein: CASSQIEGESGYTF; CDR3 DNA: TGCGCCAGCAGCCAGATAGAGGGGGAGAGTGGCTACACCTTC
D gene: -; J gene: TRBJ2-1; V gene: TRBV7-6; clone size: -; CDR3 protein: CASSLFGGSYNEQFF; CDR3 DNA: TGTGCCAGCAGCTTATTCGGCGGTTCCTACAATGAGCAGTTCTTC
D gene: -; J gene: TRBJ1-3; V gene: TRBV5-6; clone size: -; CDR3 protein: CASSLGMASSGNTIYF; CDR3 DNA: TGTGCCAGCAGCCTCGGGATGGCCAGCTCTGGAAACACCATATATTTT
D gene: TRBD2; J gene: TRBJ2-7; V gene: TRBV10-2; clone size: -; CDR3 protein: CATRGRAYEQYF; CDR3 DNA: TGCGCCACCCGGGGGAGGGCGTACGAGCAGTACTTC
D gene: -; J gene: TRBJ2-3; V gene: TRBV4-3; clone size: -; CDR3 protein: CASSPKIPGHQVYF; CDR3 DNA: TGCGCCAGCAGCCCAAAGATCCCGGGACATCAGGTGTATTTT
D gene: TRBD1; J gene: TRBJ1-1; V gene: TRBV29-1; clone size: -; CDR3 protein: CSVVTGEGQTIAEAFF; CDR3 DNA: TGCAGCGTTGTTACGGGTGAGGGACAGACAATTGCTGAAGCTTTCTTT
D gene: TRBD2; J gene: TRBJ2-1; V gene: TRBV30; clone size: -; CDR3 protein: CAWYPGGASYNEQFF; CDR3 DNA: TGTGCCTGGTACCCCGGGGGGGCCTCCTACAATGAGCAGTTCTTC
D gene: -; J gene: TRBJ2-7; V gene: TRBV5-4; clone size: -; CDR3 protein: CASSPVAGRGSYEQYF; CDR3 DNA: TGTGCCAGCAGCCCGGTTGCGGGGAGAGGGTCCTACGAGCAGTACTTC
D gene: TRBD1; J gene: TRBJ1-4; V gene: TRBV4-3; clone size: -; CDR3 protein: CASSPGQGGLNEKLFF; CDR3 DNA: TGCGCCAGCAGCCCGGGACAGGGGGGTCTTAATGAAAAACTGTTTTTT
D gene: TRBD2; J gene: TRBJ2-7; V gene: TRBV14; clone size: once; CDR3 protein: CASSRGTSGMDEQYF; CDR3 DNA: TGTGCCAGCAGCCGAGGGACTAGCGGGATGGACGAGCAGTACTTC
D gene: TRBD1; J gene: TRBJ1-6; V gene: TRBV2; clone size: -; CDR3 protein: CATRTGEDSPLHF; CDR3 DNA: TGTGCCACGAGGACAGGGGAGGATTCACCCCTCCACTTT
D gene: -; J gene: TRBJ2-1; V gene: TRBV27; clone size: -; CDR3 protein: CASSLTTYNEQFF; CDR3 DNA: TGTGCCAGCAGTTTAACGACCTACAATGAGCAGTTCTTC
D gene: -; J gene: TRBJ2-3; V gene: TRBV29-1; clone size: -; CDR3 protein: CSVGLGGLTDTQYF; CDR3 DNA: TGCAGCGTCGGCCTTGGGGGTCTCACAGATACGCAGTATTTT
D gene: TRBD1; J gene: TRBJ1-6; V gene: TRBV7-9; clone size: many; CDR3 protein: CASSLHDRQGSGSPLHF; CDR3 DNA: TGTGCCAGCAGCTTACATGATAGACAGGGGTCAGGTTCACCCCTCCACTTT
D gene: TRBD2; J gene: TRBJ2-7; V gene: TRBV23-1; clone size: -; CDR3 protein: CASRASGSSYEQYF; CDR3 DNA: TGCGCCAGCAGGGCTAGCGGTAGCTCCTACGAGCAGTACTTC
D gene: TRBD1; J gene: TRBJ1-1; V gene: TRBV27; clone size: -; CDR3 protein: CASRFAGTAPSEAFF; CDR3 DNA: TGTGCCAGCAGATTCGCCGGGACAGCCCCTAGTGAAGCTTTCTTT
D gene: -; J gene: TRBJ1-2; V gene: TRBV6-5; clone size: -; CDR3 protein: CASIPGPNYGYTF; CDR3 DNA: TGTGCCAGCATTCCCGGGCCTAACTATGGCTACACCTTC
D gene: -; J gene: TRBJ2-1; V gene: TRBV6-5; clone size: -; CDR3 protein: CASSYSTGYEQFF; CDR3 DNA: TGTGCCAGCAGTTACAGCACAGGGTATGAGCAGTTCTTC
D gene: -; J gene: TRBJ1-4; V gene: TRBV19; clone size: once; CDR3 protein: CASSIGQGLRNEKLFF; CDR3 DNA: TGTGCCAGTAGTATCGGGCAGGGACTCCGAAATGAAAAACTGTTTTTT
D gene: -; J gene: TRBJ1-3; V gene: TRBV29-1; clone size: -; CDR3 protein: CSVPLGNTIYF; CDR3 DNA: TGCAGCGTTCCTCTTGGTAACACCATATATTTT
D gene: -; J gene: TRBJ2-3; V gene: TRBV9; clone size: -; CDR3 protein: CASSVGASGTDTQYF; CDR3 DNA: TGTGCCAGCAGCGTAGGGGCTAGCGGCACAGATACGCAGTATTTT
D gene: -; J gene: TRBJ2-5; V gene: TRBV4-3; clone size: -; CDR3 protein: CASSQVMGTQETQYF; CDR3 DNA: TGCGCCAGCAGCCAAGTCATGGGGACGCAAGAGACCCAGTACTTC
D gene: -; J gene: TRBJ2-6; V gene: TRBV27; clone size: -; CDR3 protein: CASSFSGANVLTF; CDR3 DNA: TGTGCCAGCAGTTTTTCTGGGGCCAACGTCCTGACTTTC
D gene: -; J gene: TRBJ2-7; V gene: TRBV27; clone size: -; CDR3 protein: CASSFNRGGPYEQYF; CDR3 DNA: TGTGCCAGCAGTTTCAACAGGGGGGGTCCCTACGAGCAGTACTTC
D gene: -; J gene: TRBJ2-2; V gene: TRBV6-6; clone size: -; CDR3 protein: CASRLTGELFF; CDR3 DNA: TGTGCCAGCAGACTCACCGGGGAGCTGTTTTTT
D gene: -; J gene: TRBJ2-2; V gene: TRBV5-8; clone size: few; CDR3 protein: CASSLFSGADTGELFF; CDR3 DNA: TGTGCCAGCAGCTTGTTTTCGGGAGCCGACACCGGGGAGCTGTTTTTT
D gene: -; J gene: TRBJ2-7; V gene: TRBV13; clone size: -; CDR3 protein: CASSLGTEYEQYF; CDR3 DNA: TGTGCCAGCAGCTTAGGTACGGAATACGAGCAGTACTTC
D gene: -; J gene: TRBJ2-5; V gene: TRBV19; clone size: -; CDR3 protein: CASSIGNRAFGTQYF; CDR3 DNA: TGTGCCAGTAGTATTGGTAACAGGGCCTTCGGGACCCAGTACTTC
D gene: -; J gene: TRBJ2-7; V gene: TRBV4-3; clone size: -; CDR3 protein: CASSQVDGSYEQYF; CDR3 DNA: TGCGCCAGCAGCCAAGTAGACGGCTCCTACGAGCAGTACTTC
D gene: -; J gene: TRBJ1-4; V gene: TRBV4-3; clone size: -; CDR3 protein: CASSPVTRDEKLFF; CDR3 DNA: TGCGCCAGCAGCCCCGTAACCCGGGATGAAAAACTGTTTTTT
D gene: -; J gene: TRBJ1-4; V gene: TRBV7-9; clone size: -; CDR3 protein: CASSAHQLEKLFF; CDR3 DNA: TGTGCCAGCAGCGCTCATCAATTGGAAAAACTGTTTTTT
D gene: -; J gene: TRBJ2-1; V gene: TRBV30; clone size: -; CDR3 protein: CAWSVTGYSYNEQFF; CDR3 DNA: TGTGCCTGGAGTGTTACGGGGTACTCCTACAATGAGCAGTTCTTC
D gene: -; J gene: TRBJ1-2; V gene: TRBV6-1; clone size: -; CDR3 protein: CASSRPNTPGYTF; CDR3 DNA: TGTGCCAGCAGTCGCCCAAATACTCCCGGCTACACCTTC
D gene: TRBD2; J gene: TRBJ2-7; V gene: TRBV5-1; clone size: -; CDR3 protein: CASSFTSGSSYEQYF; CDR3 DNA: TGCGCCAGCAGCTTCACTAGCGGGAGTTCCTACGAGCAGTACTTC
D gene: -; J gene: TRBJ2-1; V gene: TRBV4-3; clone size: -; CDR3 protein: CASSPSVERFGEQFF; CDR3 DNA: TGCGCCAGCAGCCCCTCGGTCGAGAGATTCGGTGAGCAGTTCTTC
D gene: -; J gene: TRBJ1-2; V gene: TRBV28; clone size: -; CDR3 protein: CASSWGARGGNGYTF; CDR3 DNA: TGTGCCAGCAGTTGGGGAGCCAGGGGTGGCAATGGCTACACCTTC
D gene: TRBD1; J gene: TRBJ2-7; V gene: TRBV7-9; clone size: -; CDR3 protein: CASGDRVSYEQYF; CDR3 DNA: TGTGCCAGCGGGGACAGGGTGTCCTACGAGCAGTACTTC
D gene: -; J gene: TRBJ2-3; V gene: TRBV5-1; clone size: once; CDR3 protein: CASSLVVSTSTDTQYF; CDR3 DNA: TGCGCCAGCAGCTTGGTTGTCTCCACTAGCACAGATACGCAGTATTTT
D gene: -; J gene: TRBJ1-1; V gene: TRBV11-2; clone size: -; CDR3 protein: CASSLVVGQAVVNTEAFF; CDR3 DNA: TGTGCCAGCAGCTTAGTAGTAGGGCAGGCCGTGGTGAACACTGAAGCTTTCTTT
D gene: TRBD1; J gene: TRBJ2-2; V gene: TRBV6-1; clone size: -; CDR3 protein: CASSDLGQGGTGELFF; CDR3 DNA: TGTGCCAGCAGTGATCTGGGACAGGGAGGCACCGGGGAGCTGTTTTTT
D gene: -; J gene: TRBJ1-2; V gene: TRBV27; clone size: -; CDR3 protein: CASSWTANYGYTF; CDR3 DNA: TGTGCCAGCAGTTGGACAGCTAACTATGGCTACACCTTC
D gene: -; J gene: TRBJ2-1; V gene: TRBV29-1; clone size: -; CDR3 protein: CSVGRAQSYNEQFF; CDR3 DNA: TGCAGCGTGGGAAGGGCTCAGTCCTACAATGAGCAGTTCTTC